The present entry profiles one T cell receptor (beta chain) with its context. Amplification used 60 Vbeta primers and 13 Jbeta primers. The assay was immunoSEQ multiplex PCR, and TCRdb's table has in-frame clones only and misses some. The sample yields 170,000 or so clones, 80% seen once. This record belongs to a study of cytomegalovirus exposure and HLA in healthy donors. CDR1 and CDR2 from the germline V gene are LNHDA and SQIVND (reference sequence). The length of the CDR3 is 14 residues. Trimming shortened V by 6 bases and J by 6 bases, and 15 bases separated the two germline ends. The TCR sequence derives from a man aged 30-40 years in good health and CMV-seropositive. Sequencing input: PBMCs. V and J are TRBV19 and TRBJ2-1; D is perhaps TRBD2 (6 bases). The CDR3 bases are TGTGCCAGTAGCGACCGGGGGTCGCGCAATGAGCAGTTCTTC. The encoded protein is CASSDRGSRNEQFF.